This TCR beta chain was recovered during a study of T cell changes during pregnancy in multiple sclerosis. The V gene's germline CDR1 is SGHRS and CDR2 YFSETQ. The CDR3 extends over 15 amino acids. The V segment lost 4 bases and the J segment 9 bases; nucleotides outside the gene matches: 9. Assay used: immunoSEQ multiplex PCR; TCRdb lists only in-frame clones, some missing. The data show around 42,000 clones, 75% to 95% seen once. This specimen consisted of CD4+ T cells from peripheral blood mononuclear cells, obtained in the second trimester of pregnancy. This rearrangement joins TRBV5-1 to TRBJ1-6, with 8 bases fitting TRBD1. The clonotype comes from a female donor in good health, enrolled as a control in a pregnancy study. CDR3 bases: TGCGCCAGCAGCCAACGGACAGGGTCGGGTTCACCCCTCCACTTT. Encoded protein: CASSQRTGSGSPLHF.